Listed below are T cell receptor beta chains from one sample, sequenced in a study of blood T cell repertoires in COVID-19. The assay was immunoSEQ multiplex PCR, and TCRdb's table has in-frame clones only and misses some. Of 160,000 or so clones in the sample, roughly 74% were seen once. The sequenced sample was peripheral blood. The origin of the receptors is a woman aged 80 or over with acute or convalescent COVID-19. Each CDR3 is given with its conserved first and last residue. D genes are given only for firm matches. Clone size is not always given. Where it is, it says once, few, many or a class for expanded clones.

d_gene: TRBD2; v_gene: TRBV15; j_gene: TRBJ2-1; abundance: -; CDR3aa: CATSRGRGLLAGGNNEQFF; CDR3nt: TGTGCCACCAGCAGAGGAAGGGGCCTTCTAGCGGGAGGCAACAATGAGCAGTTCTTC
d_gene: -; v_gene: TRBV5-4; j_gene: TRBJ1-2; abundance: few; CDR3aa: CASSLAGNYGYTF; CDR3nt: TGTGCCAGCAGCCTGGCGGGGAACTATGGCTACACCTTC
d_gene: TRBD1; v_gene: TRBV6-5; j_gene: TRBJ2-3; abundance: -; CDR3aa: CASSRQGVPDTQYF; CDR3nt: TGTGCCAGCAGTAGACAGGGGGTCCCAGATACGCAGTATTTT
d_gene: -; v_gene: TRBV25-1; j_gene: TRBJ1-4; abundance: -; CDR3aa: CASSDSSNLNEKLFF; CDR3nt: TGTGCCAGCAGTGACTCGTCCAACTTAAATGAAAAACTGTTTTTT
d_gene: -; v_gene: TRBV10-2; j_gene: TRBJ2-2; abundance: few; CDR3aa: CASSLQGGLVTGELFF; CDR3nt: TGCGCCAGCAGCCTACAGGGAGGGTTGGTCACCGGGGAGCTGTTTTTT
d_gene: TRBD1; v_gene: TRBV18; j_gene: TRBJ2-1; abundance: -; CDR3aa: CASSPGTGSYNEQFF; CDR3nt: TGTGCCAGCTCACCAGGGACAGGGTCCTACAATGAGCAGTTCTTC
d_gene: TRBD2; v_gene: TRBV4-2; j_gene: TRBJ2-1; abundance: -; CDR3aa: CASSQEGRTSGNNEQFF; CDR3nt: TGTGCCAGCAGCCAAGAGGGGCGTACTAGCGGGAACAATGAGCAGTTCTTC
d_gene: -; v_gene: TRBV28; j_gene: TRBJ1-4; abundance: -; CDR3aa: CASAGGSTNEKLFF; CDR3nt: TGTGCCAGCGCCGGGGGGTCGACAAATGAAAAACTGTTTTTT
d_gene: -; v_gene: TRBV7-2; j_gene: TRBJ1-1; abundance: -; CDR3aa: CASRPGQMNTEAFF; CDR3nt: TGTGCCAGCAGACCCGGACAGATGAACACTGAAGCTTTCTTT
d_gene: TRBD2; v_gene: TRBV7-9; j_gene: TRBJ2-1; abundance: -; CDR3aa: CASSLGTSGGRNEQFF; CDR3nt: TGTGCCAGCAGCTTAGGAACTAGCGGGGGAAGGAATGAGCAGTTCTTC
d_gene: -; v_gene: TRBV7-8; j_gene: TRBJ1-2; abundance: -; CDR3aa: CASSLRQDQGGYTF; CDR3nt: TGTGCCAGCAGCCTACGACAGGACCAAGGGGGCTACACCTTC
d_gene: -; v_gene: TRBV2; j_gene: TRBJ2-3; abundance: -; CDR3aa: CASSGSSDRTDTQYF; CDR3nt: TGTGCCAGCAGCGGATCTAGCGACCGCACAGATACGCAGTATTTT